Listed here are 19 T cell receptor beta chains from one sample, sequenced in a study of control samples from healthy donors and cancer patients. Produced via immunoSEQ multiplex PCR; TCRdb's table is partial and in-frame only. The data hold around 150,000 clones, with around 94% observed a single time. Input material: PBMCs. Every receptor here comes from a man aged 55-75 years with colorectal cancer.

V usage is TRBV19 and J usage is TRBJ1-1; tentatively, D is TRBD1 (6 bases). CDR3 size: 15 residues. V lost 6 bases and J 0 bases, leaving 14 bases between the germline ends. Germline values: CDR1 LNHDA, CDR2 SQIVND (reference sequence). The CDR3 DNA reads TGTGCCAGTAGGGCCCCCACAGGGTTGAACACTGAAGCTTTCTTT. Its translation is CASRAPTGLNTEAFF.

The gene calls are TRBV5-5 and TRBJ2-3; 10 positions agree with TRBD1. Germline V gene sequence: CDR1 SGHKS, CDR2 YYEKEE (reference sequence). The CDR3 covers 14 residues. Losses at the gene ends were 0 bases for V and 9 bases for J; bases not matched to a gene: 4. The CDR3 nucleotides are TGTGCCAGCAGCTTGGGGGACAGGGGAGGCACGCAGTATTTT. Protein sequence: CASSLGDRGGTQYF.

The gene calls are TRBV20-1 and TRBJ2-5; tentatively, D is TRBD1 (6 bases). Per the germline V gene, CDR1 is DFQATT and CDR2 is SNEGSKA (reference sequence). The V end lost 3 bases, the J end lost 1 base, and 9 bases lay between the germline ends. The CDR3 totals 13 residues. The CDR3 spells CSASGTTQETQYF. The CDR3 DNA reads TGCAGTGCTAGTGGGACAACCCAAGAGACCCAGTACTTC.

The chain's CDR3 is CASSPGQGAIIPNYGYTF. The CDR3 nucleotides read TGTGCCAGCAGCCCCGGACAGGGGGCGATAATCCCTAACTATGGCTACACCTTC. The chain uses TRBV5-6 and TRBJ1-2, with 11 positions matching TRBD1. The germline gives CDR1 SGHDT, CDR2 YYEEEE. The CDR3 extends over 18 amino acids. Losses at the gene ends were 4 bases for V and 0 bases for J; bases not matched to a gene: 11.

V is TRBV4-2 and J is TRBJ1-1; D unclear. The CDR3 runs 14 residues. The V and J ends lost 0 bases and 5 bases respectively, with 10 bases between them. CDR1 and CDR2 from the germline V gene are LGHNA and YNFKEQ. The chain's CDR3 is CASSQDPSSTEAFF. The CDR3, as DNA: TGTGCCAGCAGCCAAGATCCAAGTTCTACTGAAGCTTTCTTT.

The chain couples TRBV4-2 to TRBJ1-1; D is perhaps TRBD1 (5 bases). V was shortened by 1 base and J by 1 base, with 7 bases between the two germline ends. The CDR3 loop spans 14 amino acids. The germline V gene encodes CDR1 LGHNA and CDR2 YNFKEQ. The CDR3: CASSQVGTNTEAFF. For the CDR3, the DNA is TGTGCCAGCAGCCAAGTCGGGACGAACACTGAAGCTTTCTTT.

This sequence joins TRBV7-9 and TRBJ2-5; the match to TRBD2 covers 10 bases. Germline-derived CDR1 and CDR2 are SEHNR and FQNEAQ (reference sequence). V dropped 2 bases and J dropped 5; count of bases not matched to a gene: 5. The CDR3 totals 15 residues. CDR3 region: CASSLSGGVTETQYF. The CDR3, as DNA: TGTGCCAGCAGCTTAAGCGGGGGGGTCACGGAGACCCAGTACTTC.

The chain has TRBV6-2 or TRBV6-3 and TRBJ1-1; D is unresolved. CDR3 length: 16 residues. CDR1 and CDR2 from the germline V gene are MNHEY and SVGEGT. Trimming removed 0 bases from V and 0 bases from J, with 11 bases in between. CDR3 sequence: CASSYSSRTMNTEAFF. CDR3 DNA: TGTGCCAGCAGTTACTCGAGCCGAACTATGAACACTGAAGCTTTCTTT.

The chain links TRBV18 to TRBJ1-1; 8 nucleotides agree with TRBD1. Trimming at V came to 3 bases and at J to 5 bases, leaving 5 bases not matched to a gene. From germline, CDR1 is KGHSH and CDR2 LQKENI. The CDR3 sequence is 14 residues long. DNA of the CDR3: TGTGCCAGCTCACCTTTCGACAGGGGAACTGAAGCTTTCTTT. This gives the protein CASSPFDRGTEAFF. Together with reference TRBV18 and TRBJ1-1, the CDR3 gives the full variable domain: NAGVMQNPRHLVRRRGQEARLRCSPMKGHSHVYWYRQLPEEGLKFMVYLQKENIIDESGMPKERFSAEFPKEGPSILRIQQVVRGDSAAYFCASSPFDRGTEAFFGQGTRLTVV.

CDR3 bases: TGTGCCAGTAGTATGTCGGGGAACACCGGGGAGCTGTTTTTT. Its protein is CASSMSGNTGELFF. The chain links TRBV19 to TRBJ2-2, with no clear D. CDR3 length equals 14 residues. The V end lost 3 bases, the J end lost 1 base, and 6 bases lay between the germline ends. Germline assignment: CDR1 LNHDA and CDR2 SQIVND (reference sequence).

Only a few counts were recorded for this clone. V usage is TRBV12-3 or TRBV12-4 and J usage is TRBJ1-1; D not resolved. V lost 5 bases to trimming and J lost 0 bases, with 7 bases between them. This CDR3 is built from 13 residues. CDR3 DNA: TGTGCCAGCAGTCTCAGTATGAACACTGAAGCTTTCTTT. Translation gives CASSLSMNTEAFF.

The chain uses TRBV18 and TRBJ2-7; 7 bases align to TRBD1. The germline CDR1 and CDR2 sequences are KGHSH and LQKENI. V was pared by 5 bases and J by 2 bases, with 6 bases of the junction left unmatched. This CDR3 is built from 14 residues. CDR3 DNA sequence: TGTGCCAGCTCATCCGGGACAGATACCTACGAGCAGTACTTC. This encodes CASSSGTDTYEQYF.

The chain combines TRBV7-9 with TRBJ1-2; 8 bases are shared with TRBD1. The V segment lost 5 bases and the J segment 8 bases; nucleotides outside the gene matches: 10. CDR1 and CDR2 (germline): SEHNR, FQNEAQ (reference sequence). The CDR3 length is 14 residues. The CDR3 region has the DNA TGTGCCAGCAGCACTAGGCAGGGGGCGTGGGGCTACACCTTC. Its translation is CASSTRQGAWGYTF.

This clone was found once. This chain links TRBV5-1 with TRBJ1-2; D unclear. Germline lookup yields CDR1 SGHRS and CDR2 YFSETQ. Trimming removed 5 bases from V and 0 bases from J, with 14 bases in between. CDR3 length equals 15 residues. CDR3 in amino acids: CASREETAANYGYTF. In nucleotides, the CDR3 is TGCGCCAGCAGAGAGGAAACCGCTGCTAACTATGGCTACACCTTC.

The J gene is TRBJ2-3, the V gene TRBV6-5; the D gene is possibly TRBD2 (5 bases). The V end lost 2 bases, the J end lost 0 bases, and 9 bases lay between the germline ends. Germline assignment: CDR1 MNHEY and CDR2 SVGAGI. The CDR3 sequence is 15 residues long. CDR3 DNA sequence: TGTGCCAGCAGTTACCGAGCGGTGAGCACAGATACGCAGTATTTT. Translation: CASSYRAVSTDTQYF.

J is TRBJ2-3 and V is TRBV7-9; 10 bases map to TRBD2. Germline V gives CDR1 SEHNR, CDR2 FQNEAQ (reference sequence). V gave up 1 base and J gave up 1 base; unmatched junction bases: 2. This CDR3 has 16 residues. CDR3 nucleotide sequence: TGTGCCAGCAGCTTAGTGCTAGCGGGAGGCACAGATACGCAGTATTTT. Translation: CASSLVLAGGTDTQYF.

The chain joins TRBV11-2 to TRBJ1-1; D is possibly TRBD1 (5 bases). The CDR3 runs to 14 residues. Trimming pared 5 bases from V and 1 base from J, leaving 11 bases between. Per germline, CDR1 SGHAT and CDR2 FQNNGV. The CDR3 here is CASSLQGENTEAFF. CDR3 sequence (DNA): TGTGCCAGCAGCCTTCAGGGAGAGAACACTGAAGCTTTCTTT. Full variable domain (missing parts from reference TRBV11-2 and TRBJ1-1): EAGVAQSPRYKIIEKRQSVAFWCNPISGHATLYWYQQILGQGPKLLIQFQNNGVVDDSQLPKDRFSAERLKGVDSTLKIQPAKLEDSAVYLCASSLQGENTEAFFGQGTRLTVV.

This chain links TRBV21-1 with TRBJ2-4; the tabulated D call, TRBD1, remains unverified against the DNA. TRBV21-1 is tagged as a pseudogene. The CDR3 spans 15 residues. The CDR3 nucleotides are TGTGCCAGCAGCGCCCAACAGGGGTCCAAAAACATTCAGTACTTC. The encoded protein is CASSAQQGSKNIQYF.

The CDR3 region is CATSDLKGEAFF. The CDR3 DNA reads as TGTGCCACCAGTGATTTGAAGGGGGAAGCTTTCTTT. V and J are TRBV24-1 and TRBJ1-1; tentative D call: TRBD1 (5 bases). V lost 0 bases and J lost 8, with 6 bases in between. The CDR3 covers 12 residues. Germline CDR1 reads KGHDR; CDR2 reads SFDVKD.